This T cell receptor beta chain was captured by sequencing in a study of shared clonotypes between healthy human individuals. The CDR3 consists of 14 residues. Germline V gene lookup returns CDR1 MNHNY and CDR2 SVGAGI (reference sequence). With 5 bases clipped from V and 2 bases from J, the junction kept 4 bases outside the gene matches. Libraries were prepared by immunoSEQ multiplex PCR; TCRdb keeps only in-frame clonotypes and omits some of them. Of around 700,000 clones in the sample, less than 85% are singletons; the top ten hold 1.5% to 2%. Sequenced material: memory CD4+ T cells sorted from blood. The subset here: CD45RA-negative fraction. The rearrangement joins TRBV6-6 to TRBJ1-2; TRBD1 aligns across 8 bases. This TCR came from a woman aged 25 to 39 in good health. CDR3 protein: CASSDTGGNYGYTF. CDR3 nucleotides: TGTGCCAGCAGTGATACAGGGGGGAACTATGGCTACACCTTC.